Listed below are T cell receptor beta chains from one sample, sequenced in a study of shared clonotypes between healthy human individuals. Libraries were prepared by immunoSEQ multiplex PCR; TCRdb keeps only in-frame clonotypes and omits some of them. The top ten clones hold approximately 0.11% of a sample with around 560,000 clones, 90% to 95% of them seen once. Material for sequencing was naive CD8+ T cells sorted from blood. The source is a woman aged 25 to 39 in good health. The CDR3 runs from the conserved cysteine through the conserved F or W. D genes are given only for firm matches. Not all rows give a size; the values are once, few, many and, for expanded clones, a class.

d_gene	v_gene	abundance	j_gene	CDR3nt	CDR3aa
TRBD1	TRBV28	.	TRBJ1-5	TGTGCCAGCAGAGGGACAGGGCTGAGCAATCAGCCCCAGCATTTT	CASRGTGLSNQPQHF
.	TRBV19	.	TRBJ1-2	TGTGCCAGTCGTATTCAGGGAGAGGATGGCTACACCTTC	CASRIQGEDGYTF
TRBD2	TRBV7-2	.	TRBJ2-1	TGTGCCAGCAACCTAAGCGGGAGTCTGAATAATGAGCAGTTCTTC	CASNLSGSLNNEQFF
.	TRBV4-1	.	TRBJ2-4	TGCGCCAGCAGCCAAGCCCAGGGGTACAAAAACATTCAGTACTTC	CASSQAQGYKNIQYF
.	TRBV7-3	.	TRBJ1-2	TGTGCCAGCAGCAACGATGGGAGTTACGGCTACACCTTC	CASSNDGSYGYTF
TRBD2	TRBV27	.	TRBJ2-7	TGTGCCAGCAGCCTAGCGGGAGATTACTCCTACGAGCAGTACTTC	CASSLAGDYSYEQYF
.	TRBV28	.	TRBJ2-4	TGTGCCAGCAGTCTCCCCCGGACAGAGTCTCGCATTCAGTACTTC	CASSLPRTESRIQYF
.	TRBV5-4	.	TRBJ2-3	TGTGCCAGCAGCTTCCAGGGGAGTGGAGCAGATACGCAGTATTTT	CASSFQGSGADTQYF
.	TRBV4-1	.	TRBJ1-6	TGCGCCAGCAGCCAAGGCGCGGATATAGGTGGGACCCTCCACTTT	CASSQGADIGGTLHF
TRBD1	TRBV5-4	.	TRBJ2-7	TGTGCCAGCAGCTTGGACAGGGGAGATTCCGAGCAGTACTTC	CASSLDRGDSEQYF
.	TRBV4-2	.	TRBJ2-7	TGTGCCAGCAGCCAAGGCAGCGTCGTCGAGCAGTGCTTC	CASSQGSVVEQCF
.	TRBV18	.	TRBJ2-7	TGTGCCAGCTCACCACCCCCGGGGAAAGGCTACGAGCAGTACTTC	CASSPPPGKGYEQYF
.	TRBV2	.	TRBJ2-7	TGTGCCAGCAGTGAACGGGCGGGGAAAAATTACGAGCAGTACTTC	CASSERAGKNYEQYF
.	TRBV5-1	.	TRBJ2-7	TGCGCCAGCAGCTTGGCTTTAAAGGATAGCTCCTACGAGCAGTACTTC	CASSLALKDSSYEQYF
TRBD2	TRBV10-3	.	TRBJ2-7	TGTGCCATCAGTCAACCACTAGCGGGTTTGAGCTCCTACGAGCAGTACTTC	CAISQPLAGLSSYEQYF
TRBD2	TRBV27	.	TRBJ2-7	TGTGCCAGCAGTTTATCGATGGCGGGAGGGTCCTACGAGCAGTACTTC	CASSLSMAGGSYEQYF
TRBD1	TRBV19	.	TRBJ1-5	TGTGCCAGTAGTACCCGGGACAGCCCTACTTATCAGCCCCAGCATTTT	CASSTRDSPTYQPQHF
.	TRBV6-5	once	TRBJ1-1	TGTGCCAGCAGCTCCATTGGACAAACCCATGAAGCTTTCTTT	CASSSIGQTHEAFF
TRBD1	TRBV9	.	TRBJ2-5	TGTGCCAGCAGCGTAGCTTTCGGACAGGGGGCGACCCAGTACTTC	CASSVAFGQGATQYF
TRBD2	TRBV27	.	TRBJ2-1	TGTGCCAGCACCCCGGGACTAGCCCTTAATGAGCAGTTCTTC	CASTPGLALNEQFF
TRBD2	TRBV28	.	TRBJ2-7	TGTGCCAGCACCCACCCGGGTCACTCGGGACTAGCGGGGCGAAGGGGCTCTGGGGAGCAGTACTTC	CASTHPGHSGLAGRRGSGEQYF
.	TRBV5-8	.	TRBJ2-1	TGTGCCAGCAGTTTGATCTACAATGAGCAGTTCTTC	CASSLIYNEQFF
.	TRBV4-1	.	TRBJ2-7	TGCGCCAGCAGCCAAGGGGTGGGGTTCGACGAGCAGTACTTC	CASSQGVGFDEQYF
.	TRBV11-2	once	TRBJ2-7	TGTGCCAGCAGCTTGCTCCTGGGGGGTTTCAACGAGCAGTACTTC	CASSLLLGGFNEQYF
.	TRBV27	.	TRBJ1-2	TGTGCCAGCAAGGAGAGGACAGACAACTATGGCTACACCTTC	CASKERTDNYGYTF